The clone carrying this T cell receptor (beta chain) was counted only a few times. TCRdb re-called the 5' RACE reads with MiXCR, one entry per CDR3 protein. The repertoire has over 70,000 distinct CDR3 sequences, around 7.3% of them found once; the top ten carry 41%. The data were obtained in a study of T cells after yellow fever vaccination. CDR3 size: 15 residues. Germline V gene sequence: CDR1 SEHNR, CDR2 FQNEAQ (reference sequence). V shed 5 bases and J 5 bases; nucleotides not matched to a gene: 8. The sequence derives from a man under 40 who received the YFV17D yellow fever vaccine. The V gene is TRBV7-9, the J gene TRBJ2-3; 9 bases line up with TRBD1. Source: CD8+ T cells sorted from PBMCs, taken on the day of the yellow fever booster vaccination. CDR3 in DNA: TGTGCCAGCAGCACGGGAACAGGGGGCTTAGATACGCAGTATTTT. Translated, it gives CASSTGTGGLDTQYF. Full variable domain (outside the CDR3, taken from reference TRBV7-9 and TRBJ2-3): DTGVSQNPRHKITKRGQNVTFRCDPISEHNRLYWYRQTLGQGPEFLTYFQNEAQLEKSRLLSDRFSAERPKGSFSTLEIQRTEQGDSAMYLCASSTGTGGLDTQYFGPGTRLTVL.